The T cell receptor beta chain under discussion was sequenced for a study of blood T cell repertoires in COVID-19. Study overall: Samples came from the United States, Italy and Spain, spanning acute and convalescent COVID-19. Sources were T cells, B-cell-depleted T cells, or PBMCs; the material itself was cDNA or gDNA.

Original methodology: Reference gene primer amplification in the assay estimated nucleated cell counts. Sequencing was performed with immunoSEQ multiplex PCR; in TCRdb, only in-frame clones are kept and a portion is missing. V and J calls and clone size are as listed in that table; D and trimming were resolved from the DNA. This sample has hundreds of thousands of clones, with roughly nine tenths found just once. The ends lost 4 bases at V and 5 bases at J; junction bases unmatched: 8. The length of the CDR3 is 15 residues. Germline V gene data show CDR1 as MNHEY and CDR2 as SVGAGI. This receptor was obtained from a woman in her 50s with acute or convalescent COVID-19. The specimen was peripheral blood. V usage is TRBV6-5 and J usage is TRBJ1-1, with 9 positions matching TRBD1. This chain's CDR3 is CASSSVSGTGTEAFF. The CDR3 DNA is TGTGCCAGCAGTTCTGTATCCGGGACAGGGACTGAAGCTTTCTTT.